The 20 T cell receptor beta chains presented below share a single source sample, sequenced in a study of blood T cell repertoires in COVID-19. Sequencing used immunoSEQ multiplex PCR; TCRdb keeps in-frame clones, though not all of them. The table has 85,000 to 130,000 clones, roughly 82% seen once; the top ten hold 4% to 5.5%. The material sequenced was peripheral blood. These TCRs come from a man aged 60 to 69 with acute or convalescent COVID-19.

The V gene is TRBV9, the J gene TRBJ1-1; unclear D gene. The V gene's germline CDR1 is SGDLS and CDR2 YYNGEE. This CDR3 has 13 amino acids. V lost 4 bases to trimming and J lost 3 bases, with 10 bases between them. CDR3 coding DNA: TGTGCCAGCAGCCCCCGTCCTTACACTGAAGCTTTCTTT. This sequence encodes CASSPRPYTEAFF.

The rearrangement uses TRBV18 and TRBJ1-1; tentatively, D is TRBD1 (6 bases). CDR3 length: 14 amino acids. CDR1 is KGHSH, CDR2 LQKENI, per germline. The V gene lost 6 bases and the J gene lost 6 bases, with 17 bases spanning the gap. The CDR3 loop is CASSQVGEGAEAFF. The CDR3 DNA sequence: TGTGCCAGCTCCCAGGTGGGGGAGGGGGCTGAAGCTTTCTTT.

The V call is TRBV27, the J call TRBJ1-1; D perhaps matches TRBD1 (5 bases). Between the trimmed V and J ends, which lost 5 bases and 0 bases, there was a span of 10 bases. The CDR3 runs to 14 residues. Germline-derived CDR1 and CDR2 are MNHEY and SMNVEV (reference sequence). CDR3 DNA sequence: TGTGCCAGCAGTGTACAGGCAGTGAACACTGAAGCTTTCTTT. Amino acid sequence: CASSVQAVNTEAFF.

The genes are TRBV2 and TRBJ1-2; D is possibly TRBD1 (6 bases). Trimming removed 7 bases at V and 4 bases at J, with 16 bases between. Germline V gives CDR1 SNHLY, CDR2 FYNNEI. CDR3 length equals 14 residues. The CDR3 spells CASKIQGPLYGYTF. The CDR3 bases are TGTGCCAGCAAGATACAGGGTCCTCTCTATGGCTACACCTTC.

This clone appeared once. This chain uses TRBV7-8 with TRBJ2-1, with 12 bases matching TRBD2. Germline V lookup: CDR1 SGHVS, CDR2 FQNEAQ. CDR3 length equals 15 residues. V lost 1 base, J lost 7 bases, and 2 bases stayed unmatched. CDR3 region: CASSLELAGGNEQFF. DNA of the CDR3: TGTGCCAGCAGCTTAGAACTAGCGGGAGGTAATGAGCAGTTCTTC.

The chain links TRBV5-1 to TRBJ1-1; 9 bases fit TRBD1. The CDR3 has 17 residues. Germline V gene sequence: CDR1 SGHRS, CDR2 YFSETQ. V lost 0 bases, J lost 6 bases, and 12 bases stayed unmatched. The CDR3 spells CASSLGGTGTGSSEAFF. Written as DNA, the CDR3 is TGCGCCAGCAGCTTGGGTGGGACCGGGACAGGGTCTTCTGAAGCTTTCTTT.

J is TRBJ2-1 and V is TRBV20-1, with 9 bases matching TRBD2. The CDR3 has 15 amino acids. The germline V gene encodes CDR1 DFQATT and CDR2 SNEGSKA (reference sequence). With V trimmed by 3 bases and J by 2 bases, 5 bases remained unmatched. This chain's CDR3 is CSASGVAGAYNEQFF. The CDR3 nucleotides read TGCAGTGCTAGTGGGGTAGCGGGGGCCTACAATGAGCAGTTCTTC.

The chain uses TRBV7-3 and TRBJ2-5; TRBD1 matches 7 bases. This CDR3 has 15 residues. The germline V gene has CDR1 SGHTA and CDR2 FQGTGA. The V and J ends lost 3 bases and 4 bases, in that order; junction bases with no gene match: 8. The CDR3 DNA reads as TGTGCCAGCAGCTTCCGAACAGGGGTGGGAGAGACCCAGTACTTC. Amino acid sequence: CASSFRTGVGETQYF.

This clone was seen a handful of times. J is TRBJ1-2 and V is TRBV27, with 8 bases lining up with TRBD1. The CDR3 runs to 13 residues. The trim removed 4 bases at V and 5 bases at J, leaving 3 bases unmatched. The germline V gene has CDR1 MNHEY and CDR2 SMNVEV (reference sequence). The CDR3 nucleotides read TGTGCCAGCAGTTCCGGACAGGGTTATGGCTACACCTTC. It yields the protein CASSSGQGYGYTF.

The V call is TRBV23-1, the J call TRBJ1-1; a possible D gene is TRBD1 (5 bases). TRBV23-1 is flagged as an ORF with uncertain function. This CDR3 comprises 15 residues. V lost 0 bases and J 6 bases, leaving 14 bases between the germline ends. The CDR3 loop reads CASSQSRGTVSEAFF. CDR3 in DNA: TGCGCCAGCAGTCAATCCCGGGGGACGGTCTCTGAAGCTTTCTTT.

In this sample, this clone turned up a few times. V is TRBV5-1 and J is TRBJ2-3, with 7 bases lining up with TRBD2. V gave up 4 bases and J gave up 6 bases; unmatched junction bases: 11. Germline V gives CDR1 SGHRS, CDR2 YFSETQ. There are 15 residues in the CDR3. CDR3 nucleotides: TGCGCCAGCAGCCCCCGGGGGGTTGAAGGGGATACGCAGTATTTT. Protein: CASSPRGVEGDTQYF.

This clone has a handful of counts. J is TRBJ2-7 and V is TRBV14, with D possibly matching TRBD1 (6 bases). CDR1 is SGHDN and CDR2 is FVKESK in the germline V gene. V was cut by 1 base and J by 5 bases, with 18 bases left in between. This CDR3 has 16 amino acids. The DNA for the CDR3 is TGTGCCAGCAGCCAAGGGCAAAACAGGGCTTGGGACGAGCAGTACTTC. This encodes CASSQGQNRAWDEQYF.

The chain recombines TRBV3-1 (or the pseudogene TRBV3-2) with TRBJ2-7; weak D call: TRBD2 (5 bases). Germline V CDR1 and CDR2: LGHDT, YNNKEL (reference sequence). This CDR3 has 15 residues. Trimming left V 6 bases short and J 4 bases short, with 19 bases between. The CDR3 spells CASRRIEAECYEQYF. In DNA, the CDR3 is TGTGCCAGCAGACGAATTGAAGCGGAATGTTACGAGCAGTACTTC.

J is TRBJ1-2 and V is TRBV6-5; 8 bases map to TRBD1. The CDR3 extends over 14 amino acids. The junction had 2 bases not matched to a gene; V was cut back by 5 bases and J by 0 bases. The germline CDR1 and CDR2 sequences are MNHEY and SVGAGI. The CDR3 here is CASSPDRANYGYTF. The CDR3 DNA follows: TGTGCCAGCAGTCCGGACAGGGCTAACTATGGCTACACCTTC.

This clone was recorded once. This specimen includes other DNA sequences encoding the same CDR3. The rearrangement uses TRBV15 and TRBJ1-2; maybe TRBD1 (6 bases). Germline V gene data show CDR1 as LNHNV and CDR2 as YYDKDF (reference sequence). The CDR3 consists of 13 residues. Trimming removed 5 bases from V and 2 bases from J, with 9 bases in between. The CDR3 bases are TGTGCCACCAGCCCAGACAGGAACTATGGCTACACCTTC. This codes for CATSPDRNYGYTF.

This clone was seen a handful of times. The genes are TRBV6-5 and TRBJ2-1; unclear D gene. Per the germline V gene, CDR1 is MNHEY and CDR2 is SVGAGI. This CDR3 is 13 amino acids long. V was pared by 2 bases and J by 8 bases, with 10 bases between. CDR3 DNA: TGTGCCAGCAGTTACAACGTAGGAGATGAGCAGTTCTTC. Translated: CASSYNVGDEQFF.

This chain uses TRBV7-2 with TRBJ1-5; D unclear. The germline gives CDR1 SGHTA, CDR2 FQGNSA. The V end was cut by 2 bases, the J end by 3 bases, with 8 bases between. This CDR3 is 14 amino acids long. CDR3 in amino acids: CASSLRTVNQPQHF. CDR3 bases: TGTGCCAGCAGCTTACGAACAGTCAATCAGCCCCAGCATTTT. The full variable domain, with the rest looked up from reference TRBV7-2 and TRBJ1-5, is GAGVSQSPSNKVTEKGKDVELRCDPISGHTALYWYRQSLGQGLEFLIYFQGNSAPDKSGLPSDRFSAERTGGSVSTLTIQRTQQEDSAVYLCASSLRTVNQPQHFGDGTRLSIL.

The chain combines TRBV2 with TRBJ2-2, with TRBD1 identical over 7 bases. V was pared by 2 bases and J by 0 bases, with 9 bases of the junction left unmatched. This CDR3 contains 18 residues. Germline CDR1 is SNHLY and CDR2 is FYNNEI. In DNA, the CDR3 is TGTGCCAGCAGTGAATCGGGCGGACAGGTCTCGAACACCGGGGAGCTGTTTTTT. Translation: CASSESGGQVSNTGELFF.

The rearrangement joins TRBV5-1 to TRBJ1-3; 8 bases are shared with TRBD1. Trimming took 0 bases from V and 0 from J; bases not matched to a gene: 5. This CDR3 contains 17 residues. From germline, CDR1 is SGHRS and CDR2 YFSETQ. The CDR3 DNA sequence: TGCGCCAGCAGCTTGGAAGGGACAGGTTACTCTGGAAACACCATATATTTT. Translation gives CASSLEGTGYSGNTIYF.

The rearrangement joins TRBV28 to TRBJ2-2, with D possibly matching TRBD1 (5 bases). CDR3 length equals 16 residues. V lost 2 bases and J 7 bases, leaving 17 bases between the germline ends. CDR1 MDHEN and CDR2 SYDVKM come from the germline V gene. CDR3 loop: CASSLKGLGNLGELFF. CDR3 coding DNA: TGTGCCAGCAGTTTAAAGGGGTTGGGGAACCTCGGGGAGCTGTTTTTT.